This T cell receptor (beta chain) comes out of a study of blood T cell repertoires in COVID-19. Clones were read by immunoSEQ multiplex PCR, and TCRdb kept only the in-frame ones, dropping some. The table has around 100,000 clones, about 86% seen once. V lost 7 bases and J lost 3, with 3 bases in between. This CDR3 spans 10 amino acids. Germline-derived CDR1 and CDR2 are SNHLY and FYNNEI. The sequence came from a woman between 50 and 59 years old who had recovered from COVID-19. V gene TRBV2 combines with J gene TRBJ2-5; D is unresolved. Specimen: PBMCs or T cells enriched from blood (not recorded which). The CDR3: CASNKETQYF. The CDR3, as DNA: TGTGCCAGCAATAAAGAGACCCAGTACTTC. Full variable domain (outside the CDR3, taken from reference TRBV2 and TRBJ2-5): EPEVTQTPSHQVTQMGQEVILRCVPISNHLYFYWYRQILGQKVEFLVSFYNNEISEKSEIFDDQFSVERPDGSNFTLKIRSTKLEDSAMYFCASNKETQYFGPGTRLLVL.